Presented here are 20 T cell receptor beta chains from one specimen sequenced in a study of blood T cell repertoires in COVID-19. Clones were read by immunoSEQ multiplex PCR, and TCRdb kept only the in-frame ones, dropping some. The table has about 160,000 clones, around 82% seen once; the top ten hold 7%. Sequencing used peripheral blood. The receptor source for this set is a woman between 35 and 50 years old with COVID-19, enrolled during active disease.

The chain links TRBV7-9 to TRBJ1-5; 7 nucleotides agree with TRBD1. The CDR3 sequence is 15 residues long. The germline CDR1 and CDR2 sequences are SEHNR and FQNEAQ (reference sequence). V gave up 5 bases and J gave up 2 bases; unmatched junction bases: 6. The DNA of the CDR3 is TGTGCCAGCAGCCCTAGAGGACAGGGCAATCAGCCCCAGCATTTT. Its translation is CASSPRGQGNQPQHF.

This chain connects TRBV18 to TRBJ2-7, with D tentatively TRBD2 (6 bases). Trimming left V 2 bases short and J 2 bases short, with 10 bases between. CDR1 and CDR2 (germline): KGHSH, LQKENI. There are 14 residues in the CDR3. CDR3 bases: TGTGCCAGCTCACCAGGGGACTTCCCCTACGAGCAGTACTTC. Its translation: CASSPGDFPYEQYF.

A note on this clone: Other DNA sequences in the sample encode the same CDR3. V usage is TRBV29-1 and J usage is TRBJ1-5; D not certain. V dropped 6 bases and J dropped 2 bases, with 8 bases sitting between them. Germline values: CDR1 SQVTM, CDR2 ANQGSEA. CDR3 size: 12 residues. In DNA, the CDR3 is TGCAGCGTCGGTACTGGCAATCAGCCCCAGCATTTT. The encoded protein is CSVGTGNQPQHF.

The rearrangement uses TRBV2 and TRBJ1-6; possible D gene TRBD1, 5 bases. The CDR3 has 15 residues. In germline, CDR1 is SNHLY, CDR2 FYNNEI. The ends were cut back, 6 bases at V and 5 bases at J, with 14 bases in the middle. The chain's CDR3 is CASSGRGRNNSPLHF. For the CDR3, the DNA is TGTGCCAGCAGCGGACGGGGGAGGAATAATTCACCCCTCCACTTT.

This clone has a single count. V gene TRBV5-1 combines with J gene TRBJ2-3, with D possibly being TRBD2 (6 bases). Germline lookup yields CDR1 SGHRS and CDR2 YFSETQ. This CDR3 has 16 residues. Between the trimmed V and J ends, which lost 3 bases and 5 bases, there was a span of 19 bases. The CDR3 nucleotides are TGCGCCAGCAGCTCACTGGGGGGATACGACCAAGATACGCAGTATTTT. Translating it yields CASSSLGGYDQDTQYF. Drawing the rest from reference TRBV5-1 and TRBJ2-3, the complete variable domain is KAGVTQTPRYLIKTRGQQVTLSCSPISGHRSVSWYQQTPGQGLQFLFEYFSETQRNKGNFPGRFSGRQFSNSRSEMNVSTLELGDSALYLCASSSLGGYDQDTQYFGPGTRLTVL.

This sequence joins TRBV5-1 and TRBJ2-2; a possible D gene is TRBD1 (5 bases). Trimming pared 4 bases from V and 4 bases from J, leaving 11 bases between. This CDR3 contains 14 residues. CDR1 SGHRS and CDR2 YFSETQ come from the germline V gene. This CDR3 is CASSTTVGTGELFF. The CDR3 nucleotides are TGCGCCAGCAGCACGACAGTGGGCACCGGGGAGCTGTTTTTT.

The rearrangement uses TRBV9 and TRBJ2-2; 9 bases fit TRBD2. This CDR3 has 17 residues. The germline CDR1 and CDR2 sequences are SGDLS and YYNGEE. V lost 2 bases to trimming and J lost 1 base; unmatched junction nucleotides: 6. CDR3 amino acids: CASSVTSGLLNTGELFF. DNA for the CDR3: TGTGCCAGCAGCGTTACTAGCGGGCTCCTGAACACCGGGGAGCTGTTTTTT.

The J gene is TRBJ2-7, the V gene TRBV5-6, with D unresolved. V was clipped by 2 bases and J by 0 bases, with 6 bases between them. The germline V gene encodes CDR1 SGHDT and CDR2 YYEEEE. The CDR3 runs 13 residues. CDR3 sequence (DNA): TGTGCCAGCAGCTTACTCAACTCCTACGAGCAGTACTTC. Translating it yields CASSLLNSYEQYF.

The V and J genes are TRBV2 and TRBJ1-2; D unclear. Trimming cost V 2 bases and J 5 bases, with 6 bases left between them. This CDR3 comprises 12 residues. Germline CDR1 SNHLY, CDR2 FYNNEI. The CDR3 is CASSEWQYGYTF. As DNA, the CDR3 is TGTGCCAGCAGTGAATGGCAATATGGCTACACCTTC.

The chain uses TRBV27 and TRBJ2-7; TRBD1 matches 10 bases. CDR1 is MNHEY and CDR2 is SMNVEV in the germline V gene (reference sequence). The CDR3 length is 14 residues. V lost 6 bases, J lost 3 bases, and 5 bases stayed unmatched. The DNA of the CDR3 is TGTGCCAGCAGCCAGACAGGGGGCTACTACGAGCAGTACTTC. This codes for CASSQTGGYYEQYF.

J is TRBJ1-1 and V is TRBV5-4, with TRBD1 as a possible D gene (5 bases). This CDR3 has 15 residues. Deletions cut 0 bases from V and 5 bases from J, with 14 bases between. CDR1 is SGHNT and CDR2 is YYREEE in the germline V gene (reference sequence). The CDR3 is CASSLAAGANTEAFF. The CDR3 DNA sequence: TGTGCCAGCAGCTTGGCGGCTGGGGCAAATACTGAAGCTTTCTTT.

DNA for the CDR3: TGTGCCAGCAGAAGGACAGGGTACGATGGCTACACCTTC. It translates to CASRRTGYDGYTF. This chain joins TRBV12-3 or TRBV12-4 and TRBJ1-2; 8 nucleotides align to TRBD1. Trimming cost V 6 bases and J 6 bases; bases outside gene matches: 6. This CDR3 has 13 residues.

This sequence joins TRBV28 and TRBJ1-1, with TRBD1 as a possible D gene (6 bases). Trimming removed 6 bases at V and 1 base at J, with 12 bases between. The CDR3 length is 14 residues. Germline CDR1 is MDHEN and CDR2 is SYDVKM. The CDR3 sequence: CASREQGANTEAFF. The CDR3 DNA reads TGTGCCAGCAGAGAACAGGGCGCGAACACTGAAGCTTTCTTT. Full variable domain (rest looked up from reference TRBV28 and TRBJ1-1): DVKVTQSSRYLVKRTGEKVFLECVQDMDHENMFWYRQDPGLGLRLIYFSYDVKMKEKGDIPEGYSVSREKKERFSLILESASTNQTSMYLCASREQGANTEAFFGQGTRLTVV.

V usage is TRBV7-6 and J usage is TRBJ1-2; D is ambiguous. The V end was cut by 3 bases, the J end by 8 bases, with 13 bases between. This CDR3 contains 13 residues. Per the germline V gene, CDR1 is SGHVS and CDR2 is FNYEAQ. DNA for the CDR3: TGTGCCAGCAGCTTCCATGATCTTCGGGGCTACACCTTC. It yields the protein CASSFHDLRGYTF.

The V and J genes are TRBV14 and TRBJ2-3; tentative D call: TRBD2 (5 bases). The V end was cut by 8 bases, the J end by 7 bases, with 13 bases between. The CDR3 totals 12 residues. Germline V gene sequence: CDR1 SGHDN, CDR2 FVKESK. The CDR3 is CASGTTTYTQYF. DNA of the CDR3: TGTGCCAGCGGAACGACTACCTATACGCAGTATTTT.

The chain employs TRBV5-6 and TRBJ1-1, with D tentatively TRBD1 (5 bases). The CDR3 loop spans 14 amino acids. The V gene lost 4 bases and the J gene lost 0 bases, with 10 bases spanning the gap. Per germline, CDR1 SGHDT and CDR2 YYEEEE. The CDR3 loop is CASSPRAVNTEAFF. CDR3 nucleotides: TGTGCCAGCAGCCCCAGGGCAGTGAACACTGAAGCTTTCTTT.

In its sample, this clone was seen a few times. In nucleotides, the CDR3 is TGTGCCAGCAGCTTGAGCGGGGGAAGCCGGTTGGATGAGCAGTTCTTC. It encodes CASSLSGGSRLDEQFF. V gene TRBV5-6 combines with J gene TRBJ2-1; 8 bases line up with TRBD2. The germline V gene has CDR1 SGHDT and CDR2 YYEEEE. The J segment lost 8 bases and the V segment lost 1 base, leaving 11 bases of the junction unmatched. The CDR3 has 16 amino acids.

The chain links TRBV28 to TRBJ2-7; D is perhaps TRBD2 (5 bases). Germline V gene sequence: CDR1 MDHEN, CDR2 SYDVKM. This CDR3 spans 15 amino acids. The ends were cut back, 6 bases at V and 4 bases at J, with 19 bases in the middle. The CDR3 here is CASSQSTGVRYEQYF. CDR3 bases: TGTGCCAGCAGCCAATCTACCGGGGTGCGGTACGAGCAGTACTTC.

V gene TRBV19 combines with J gene TRBJ1-4; TRBD1 agrees at 8 bases. This CDR3 spans 19 amino acids. Germline V gene lookup returns CDR1 LNHDA and CDR2 SQIVND (reference sequence). Trimming removed 1 base from V and 0 bases from J; junction bases left unmatched: 10. CDR3 sequence: CASSIAWDRIMTTNEKLFF. In DNA, the CDR3 is TGTGCCAGTAGTATAGCCTGGGACAGGATAATGACAACTAATGAAAAACTGTTTTTT.

The chain links TRBV5-1 to TRBJ2-1; 12 bases map to TRBD2. In germline, CDR1 is SGHRS, CDR2 YFSETQ. The CDR3 totals 13 residues. The V gene end was trimmed by 2 bases and the J gene end by 10 bases; junction bases not matched to a gene: 1. This CDR3 reads CASSLGLAGEQFF. The CDR3 DNA reads as TGCGCCAGCAGCTTAGGACTAGCGGGAGAGCAGTTCTTC.